The 21 T cell receptor beta chains below were found in one sample sequenced in a study of blood T cell repertoires in COVID-19. Assay: immunoSEQ multiplex PCR; the TCRdb copy retains only in-frame clones and omits some. The sample carries roughly 160,000 clones, roughly 84% recorded once. Material for sequencing was PBMCs or T cells enriched from blood (not recorded which). The receptors derive from a man in his fifties or sixties who had recovered from COVID-19.

CDR3 sequence reads: CATSDPVYEKLFF. CDR3 sequence (DNA): TGTGCCACCAGTGATCCCGTGTATGAAAAACTGTTTTTT. This sequence joins TRBV24-1 and TRBJ1-4; D gene ambiguous. V was clipped by 3 bases and J by 6 bases, with 7 bases between them. The CDR3 is 13 residues long. CDR1 KGHDR and CDR2 SFDVKD come from the germline V gene.

The V and J genes are TRBV11-2 and TRBJ2-7, with 14 bases lining up with TRBD2. The V gene's germline CDR1 is SGHAT and CDR2 FQNNGV. This CDR3 is 15 amino acids long. Trimming took 4 bases from V and 5 from J; bases not matched to a gene: 4. CDR3 nucleotide sequence: TGTGCCAGCAGCTCCGGGACTAGCGGGAGTAACGAGCAGTACTTC. This encodes CASSSGTSGSNEQYF.

This clone has a handful of counts. J is TRBJ2-2 and V is TRBV11-2; D may be TRBD1 (5 bases). The CDR3 covers 15 residues. Germline CDR1 SGHAT, CDR2 FQNNGV. Trimming shortened V by 2 bases and J by 5 bases, and 12 bases separated the two germline ends. The CDR3: CASSLQGARTGELFF. Written as DNA, the CDR3 is TGTGCCAGCAGCTTACAAGGGGCGAGAACCGGGGAGCTGTTTTTT.

The V call is TRBV27, the J call TRBJ2-3; 8 nucleotides line up with TRBD1. This CDR3 contains 14 residues. Looked up from germline, CDR1 is MNHEY and CDR2 is SMNVEV (reference sequence). V lost 4 bases and J lost 2; bases outside the gene matches: 2. Here the CDR3 DNA reads TGTGCCAGCAGTTGGCAGGGGGCCACAGATACGCAGTATTTT. This sequence encodes CASSWQGATDTQYF.

The chain couples TRBV5-4 to TRBJ2-1; no clear D gene. Between the trimmed V and J ends, which lost 4 bases and 5 bases, there was a span of 19 bases. CDR3 size: 16 residues. Germline values: CDR1 SGHNT, CDR2 YYREEE (reference sequence). The CDR3 coding sequence is TGTGCCAGCAGCGGCGGTGGCGTAGCCACACACAATGAGCAGTTCTTC. It translates to CASSGGGVATHNEQFF.

This chain joins TRBV5-1 and TRBJ2-6; D is possibly TRBD1 (6 bases). Germline assignment: CDR1 SGHRS and CDR2 YFSETQ. Between the trimmed V and J ends, which lost 2 bases and 0 bases, there was a span of 12 bases. CDR3 size: 17 residues. Here the CDR3 reads CASSLQGSSSGANVLTF. The CDR3 coding sequence is TGCGCCAGCAGCTTACAGGGTTCCTCCTCTGGGGCCAACGTCCTGACTTTC.

The rearrangement uses TRBV30 and TRBJ2-1, with 7 bases that match TRBD1. The CDR3 loop spans 13 amino acids. Germline V lookup: CDR1 GTSNPN, CDR2 SVGIG (reference sequence). V shed 3 bases, J shed 8 bases, and the junction held 7 bases outside the gene matches. The CDR3 DNA follows: TGTGCCTGGAGAGACAGGGTCTCTGATGAGCAGTTCTTC. This encodes CAWRDRVSDEQFF.

V gene TRBV27 combines with J gene TRBJ2-7, with 9 bases matching TRBD1. Germline values: CDR1 MNHEY, CDR2 SMNVEV (reference sequence). The CDR3 contains 14 residues. V gave up 5 bases and J gave up 1 base; unmatched junction bases: 3. In DNA form, the CDR3 reads TGTGCCAGCAGTGGGACAGGGATTTCCTACGAGCAGTACTTC. It translates to CASSGTGISYEQYF.

The CDR3 sequence is CAILTANTEAFF. CDR3 DNA sequence: TGTGCCATCCTGACAGCGAACACTGAAGCTTTCTTT. The V call is TRBV28, the J call TRBJ1-1; possible D gene TRBD1, 5 bases. Looked up from germline, CDR1 is MDHEN and CDR2 is SYDVKM. CDR3 size: 12 residues. Trimming pared 10 bases from V and 1 base from J, leaving 10 bases between.

This rearrangement joins TRBV2 to TRBJ2-7; 10 bases are shared with TRBD1. Per germline, CDR1 SNHLY and CDR2 FYNNEI. The CDR3 totals 14 residues. V lost 5 bases to trimming and J lost 2 bases; unmatched junction nucleotides: 3. Here the CDR3 reads CASSSTGGPYEQYF. CDR3 coding DNA: TGTGCCAGCAGTTCGACAGGGGGCCCCTACGAGCAGTACTTC.

The chain links TRBV11-3 to TRBJ2-3, with D possibly being TRBD2 (6 bases). V was trimmed by 0 bases and J by 1 base, leaving 17 bases between them. This CDR3 is built from 18 residues. Germline V CDR1 and CDR2: SGHNT, YENEEA. This chain's CDR3 is CASSLDSGTDTGTDTQYF. As DNA, the CDR3 is TGTGCCAGCAGCTTAGACTCCGGGACTGACACTGGCACAGATACGCAGTATTTT.

The chain combines TRBV28 with TRBJ1-6; possible D gene TRBD1, 5 bases. The ends were cut back, 8 bases at V and 5 bases at J, with 19 bases in the middle. This CDR3 spans 16 amino acids. Germline V lookup: CDR1 MDHEN, CDR2 SYDVKM. Here the CDR3 reads CASARGGSLNNSPLHF. The DNA for the CDR3 is TGTGCCAGCGCCCGGGGGGGGTCTCTTAATAATTCACCCCTCCACTTT.

This clone was detected once. The CDR3 DNA reads TGCGCCAGCAGCCACGCACGGGCGGGGGCCCCAACCGGGGAGCTGTTTTTT. Translating it yields CASSHARAGAPTGELFF. The rearrangement uses TRBV5-1 and TRBJ2-2; possibly TRBD2 for D (7 bases). The CDR3 runs to 17 residues. V was pared by 4 bases and J by 5 bases, with 21 bases between. Germline CDR1 and CDR2: SGHRS and YFSETQ.

The CDR3 DNA reads TGTGCCAGCAGCGGGATTTTCCTAGCGGGAGGGCGCAATGAGCAGTTCTTC. Protein: CASSGIFLAGGRNEQFF. J is TRBJ2-1 and V is TRBV9; TRBD2 agrees at 12 bases. This CDR3 has 17 amino acids. J was trimmed by 6 bases and V by 3 bases; bases with no gene match: 10. Germline V gene data show CDR1 as SGDLS and CDR2 as YYNGEE.

The chain couples TRBV13 to TRBJ2-1, with 14 nucleotides matching TRBD2. The trim removed 5 bases at V and 0 bases at J, leaving 18 bases unmatched. The V gene's germline CDR1 is PRHDT and CDR2 FYEKMQ (reference sequence). This CDR3 is 22 amino acids long. The CDR3 sequence: CASSLSRPGTSGSDSSYNEQFF. CDR3 DNA: TGTGCCAGCAGCCTCAGCCGTCCCGGGACTAGCGGGAGTGATAGCTCCTACAATGAGCAGTTCTTC.

The chain uses TRBV7-9 and TRBJ2-1; 10 bases agree with TRBD2. The CDR3 is 16 amino acids. V lost 2 bases, J lost 4 bases, and 5 bases stayed unmatched. Germline CDR1 and CDR2: SEHNR and FQNEAQ (reference sequence). The CDR3 DNA reads as TGTGCCAGCAGCTTATTGGCTAGCGGGAGTTACAATGAGCAGTTCTTC. Its translation is CASSLLASGSYNEQFF.

The chain joins TRBV20-1 to TRBJ2-7; TRBD2 matches 7 bases. CDR1 and CDR2 from the germline V gene are DFQATT and SNEGSKA (reference sequence). The CDR3 length is 10 residues. Unmatched junction bases numbered 2, after V lost 6 bases and J lost 6 bases. The CDR3 region is CSAGGREQYF. The DNA of the CDR3 is TGCAGTGCGGGAGGGCGCGAGCAGTACTTC.

V is TRBV10-3 and J is TRBJ2-7; 11 bases align to TRBD2. V was pared by 6 bases and J by 6 bases, with 7 bases of the junction left unmatched. The CDR3 spans 14 residues. Germline CDR1 ENHRY, CDR2 SYGVKD. The CDR3 bases are TGTGCCATCAGCGATAGCGGGAGGGCCGTCGAGCAGTACTTC. Protein: CAISDSGRAVEQYF.

The chain carries TRBV21-1 and TRBJ2-7; the DNA was not used to check the table's D call, TRBD1. TRBV21-1 is deemed a pseudogene. CDR3 length: 14 amino acids. CDR3 residues: CASSKVAGIYEQYF. For the CDR3, the DNA is TGTGCCAGCAGCAAAGTAGCAGGGATCTACGAGCAGTACTTC.

The chain is built from TRBV5-1 and TRBJ2-7, with 9 bases matching TRBD1. After removal of 2 bases from V and 6 bases from J, the junction contained 6 bases not matched to a gene. Germline lookup yields CDR1 SGHRS and CDR2 YFSETQ. The CDR3 contains 14 residues. The CDR3 sequence is CASSLRQGDGEQYF. CDR3 coding DNA: TGCGCCAGCAGCTTACGACAGGGGGACGGCGAGCAGTACTTC.

The rearrangement links TRBV19 to TRBJ1-5; maybe TRBD1 (5 bases). The CDR3 runs to 15 residues. Germline lookup yields CDR1 LNHDA and CDR2 SQIVND (reference sequence). With 0 bases removed from V and 5 bases from J, the gap between germline ends came to 11 bases. The CDR3 region has the DNA TGTGCCAGTAGTATAGATCCCAGGGCGGATCAGCCCCAGCATTTT. Translation gives CASSIDPRADQPQHF.